The clone carrying this T cell receptor beta chain was seen more than once but under ten times. Antigen specificity is unknown. The sample is drawn from a study of T cell repertoires in cytomegalovirus infection. Study-level findings and limits: Ex vivo responses were dominated by HLA-C-restricted CMV-specific TCR beta clonotypes.

TCRdb re-called the reads through MiXCR, storing one row per CDR3 protein. In the table there are 200,000 to 300,000 distinct CDR3 sequences, about 13% of which are singletons. Trimming took 6 bases from V and 3 from J; bases not matched to a gene: 6. CDR3 length: 14 residues. Germline CDR1 DFQATT, CDR2 SNEGSKA (reference sequence). The sequence derives from a human donor in good health (CMV status not recorded). Some clones in this sample may be carry-over from other donors' samples. The sequenced sample consisted of PBMCs. The chain is built from TRBV20-1 and TRBJ2-5; 11 positions agree with TRBD2. The DNA of the CDR3 is TGCAGTGCCTCAACACTAGCGGGAGAAGAGACCCAGTACTTC. Protein sequence: CSASTLAGEETQYF.